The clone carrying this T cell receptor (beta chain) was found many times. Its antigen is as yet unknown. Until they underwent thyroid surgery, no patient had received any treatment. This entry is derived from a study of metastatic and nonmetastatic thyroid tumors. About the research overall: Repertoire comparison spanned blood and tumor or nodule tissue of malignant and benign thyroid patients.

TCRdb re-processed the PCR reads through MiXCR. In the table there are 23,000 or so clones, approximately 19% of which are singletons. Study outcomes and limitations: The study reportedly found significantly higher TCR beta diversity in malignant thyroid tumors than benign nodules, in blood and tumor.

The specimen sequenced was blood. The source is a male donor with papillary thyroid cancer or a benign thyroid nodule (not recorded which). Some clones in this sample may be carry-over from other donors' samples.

The CDR3 DNA reads TGTGCCAGCAGCCAGGGCCCCGATCAGCCCCAGCATTTT. It encodes CASSQGPDQPQHF. The chain couples TRBV5-6 to TRBJ1-5, with D possibly matching TRBD1 (5 bases). Germline V gene sequence: CDR1 SGHDT, CDR2 YYEEEE. The CDR3 totals 13 residues. Trimming removed 4 bases at V and 5 bases at J, with 10 bases between.